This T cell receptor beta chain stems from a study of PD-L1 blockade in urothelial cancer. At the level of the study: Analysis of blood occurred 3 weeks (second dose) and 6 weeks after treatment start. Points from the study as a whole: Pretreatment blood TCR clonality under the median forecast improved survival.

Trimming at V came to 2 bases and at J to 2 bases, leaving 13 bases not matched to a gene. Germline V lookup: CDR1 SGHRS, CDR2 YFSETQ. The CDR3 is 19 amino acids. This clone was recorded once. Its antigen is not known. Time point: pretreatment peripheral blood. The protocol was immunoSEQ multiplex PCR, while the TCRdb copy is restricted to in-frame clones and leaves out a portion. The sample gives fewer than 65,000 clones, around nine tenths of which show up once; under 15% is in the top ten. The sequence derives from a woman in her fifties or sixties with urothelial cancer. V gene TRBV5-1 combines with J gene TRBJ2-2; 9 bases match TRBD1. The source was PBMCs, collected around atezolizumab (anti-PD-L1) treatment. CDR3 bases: TGCGCCAGCAGCTTACAAACAGGGGGCTTTTCTCTTAACACCGGGGAGCTGTTTTTT. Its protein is CASSLQTGGFSLNTGELFF.